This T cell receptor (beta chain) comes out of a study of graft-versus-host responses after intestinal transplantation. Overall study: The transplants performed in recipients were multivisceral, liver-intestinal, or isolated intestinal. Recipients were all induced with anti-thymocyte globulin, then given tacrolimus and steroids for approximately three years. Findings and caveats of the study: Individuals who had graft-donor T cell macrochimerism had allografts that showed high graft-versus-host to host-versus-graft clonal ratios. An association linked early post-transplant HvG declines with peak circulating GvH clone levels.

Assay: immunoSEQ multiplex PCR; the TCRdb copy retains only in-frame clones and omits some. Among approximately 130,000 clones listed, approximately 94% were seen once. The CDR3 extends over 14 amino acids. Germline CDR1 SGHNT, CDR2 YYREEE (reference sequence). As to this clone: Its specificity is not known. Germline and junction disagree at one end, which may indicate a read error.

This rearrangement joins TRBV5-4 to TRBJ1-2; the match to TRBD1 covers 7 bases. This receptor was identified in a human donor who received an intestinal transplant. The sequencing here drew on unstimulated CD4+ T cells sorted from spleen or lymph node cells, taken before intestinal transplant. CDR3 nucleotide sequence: TGTGCCAGCAGCGGGGCAGGGGGGAACTATGACTACACCTTC. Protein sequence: CASSGAGGNYDYTF.